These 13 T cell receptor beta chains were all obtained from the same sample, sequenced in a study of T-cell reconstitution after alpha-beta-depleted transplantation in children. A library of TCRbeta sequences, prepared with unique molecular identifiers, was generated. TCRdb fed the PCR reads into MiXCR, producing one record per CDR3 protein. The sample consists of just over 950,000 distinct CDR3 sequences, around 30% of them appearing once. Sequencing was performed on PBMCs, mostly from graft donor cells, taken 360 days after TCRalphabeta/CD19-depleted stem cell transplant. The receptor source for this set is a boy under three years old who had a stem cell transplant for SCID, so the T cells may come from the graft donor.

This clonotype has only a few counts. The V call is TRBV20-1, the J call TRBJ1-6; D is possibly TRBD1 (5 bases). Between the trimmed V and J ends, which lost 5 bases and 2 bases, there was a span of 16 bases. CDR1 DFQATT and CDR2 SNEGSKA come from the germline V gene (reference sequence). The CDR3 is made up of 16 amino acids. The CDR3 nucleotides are TGCAGTGCTCATACAAGGAGGGGCCCCTATAATTCACCCCTCCACTTT. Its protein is CSAHTRRGPYNSPLHF.

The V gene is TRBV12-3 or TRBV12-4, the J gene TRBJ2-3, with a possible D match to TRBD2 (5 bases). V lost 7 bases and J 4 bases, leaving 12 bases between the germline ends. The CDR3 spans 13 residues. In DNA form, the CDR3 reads TGTGCCAGCACCCGAACGCGGGCAGATACGCAGTATTTT. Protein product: CASTRTRADTQYF.

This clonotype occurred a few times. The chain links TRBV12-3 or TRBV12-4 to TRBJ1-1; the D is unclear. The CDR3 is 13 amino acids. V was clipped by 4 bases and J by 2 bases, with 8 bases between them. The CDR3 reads CASSSSSNTEAFF. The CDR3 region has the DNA TGTGCCAGCAGTTCTTCCAGCAACACTGAAGCTTTCTTT.

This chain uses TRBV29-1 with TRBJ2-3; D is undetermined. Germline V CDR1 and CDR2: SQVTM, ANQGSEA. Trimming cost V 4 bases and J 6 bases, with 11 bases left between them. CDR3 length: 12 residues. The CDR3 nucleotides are TGCAGCGTTGCCGGTGGGTGGGATACGCAGTATTTT. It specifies CSVAGGWDTQYF.

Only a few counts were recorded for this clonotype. Here the CDR3 reads CSVTGTGDEKLFF. CDR3 bases: TGCAGCGTGACCGGGACAGGGGATGAAAAACTGTTTTTT. The chain couples TRBV29-1 to TRBJ1-4; 10 positions match TRBD1. Germline assignment: CDR1 SQVTM and CDR2 ANQGSEA. The J segment lost 6 bases and the V segment lost 6 bases, leaving 4 bases of the junction unmatched. This CDR3 is 13 amino acids long.

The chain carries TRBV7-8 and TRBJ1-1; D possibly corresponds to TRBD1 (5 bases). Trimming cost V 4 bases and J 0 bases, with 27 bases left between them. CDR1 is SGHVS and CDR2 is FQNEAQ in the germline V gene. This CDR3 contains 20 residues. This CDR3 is CASSSNPARGRVTMNTEAFF. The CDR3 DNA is TGTGCCAGCAGCTCAAACCCCGCGAGGGGACGTGTGACTATGAACACTGAAGCTTTCTTT. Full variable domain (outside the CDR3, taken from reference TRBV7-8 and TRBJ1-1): GAGVSQSPRYKVAKRGQDVALRCDPISGHVSLFWYQQALGQGPEFLTYFQNEAQLDKSGLPSDRFFAERPEGSVSTLKIQRTQQEDSAVYLCASSSNPARGRVTMNTEAFFGQGTRLTVV.

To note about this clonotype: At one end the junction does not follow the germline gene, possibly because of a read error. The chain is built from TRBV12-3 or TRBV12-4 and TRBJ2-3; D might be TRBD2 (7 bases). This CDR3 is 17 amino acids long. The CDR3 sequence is CASSPMRGAGDTDTKYF. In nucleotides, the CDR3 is TGTGCCAGCAGTCCCATGAGGGGCGCGGGGGACACAGATACGAAGTATTTT.

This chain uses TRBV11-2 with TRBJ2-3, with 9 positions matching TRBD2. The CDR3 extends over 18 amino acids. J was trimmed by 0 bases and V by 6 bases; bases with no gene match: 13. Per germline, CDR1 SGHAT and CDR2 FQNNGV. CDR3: CASSSPYKRGESTDTQYF. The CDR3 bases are TGTGCCAGCAGTTCCCCTTACAAGCGGGGGGAGAGCACAGATACGCAGTATTTT. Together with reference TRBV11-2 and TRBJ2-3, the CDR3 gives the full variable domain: EAGVAQSPRYKIIEKRQSVAFWCNPISGHATLYWYQQILGQGPKLLIQFQNNGVVDDSQLPKDRFSAERLKGVDSTLKIQPAKLEDSAVYLCASSSPYKRGESTDTQYFGPGTRLTVL.

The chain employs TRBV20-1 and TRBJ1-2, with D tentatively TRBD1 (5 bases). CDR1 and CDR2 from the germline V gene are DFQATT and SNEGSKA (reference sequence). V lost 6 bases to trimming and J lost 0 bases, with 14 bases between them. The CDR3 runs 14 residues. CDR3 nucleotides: TGCAGTGCCCTGGGGCACCTCTCTAACTATGGCTACACCTTC. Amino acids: CSALGHLSNYGYTF.

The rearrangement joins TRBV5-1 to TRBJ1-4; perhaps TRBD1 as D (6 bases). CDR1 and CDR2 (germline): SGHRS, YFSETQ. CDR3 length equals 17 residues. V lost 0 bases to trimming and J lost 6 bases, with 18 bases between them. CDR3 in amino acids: CASSLGHSGGLDEKLFF. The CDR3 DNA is TGCGCCAGCAGCTTGGGGCATTCCGGGGGGCTGGATGAAAAACTGTTTTTT.

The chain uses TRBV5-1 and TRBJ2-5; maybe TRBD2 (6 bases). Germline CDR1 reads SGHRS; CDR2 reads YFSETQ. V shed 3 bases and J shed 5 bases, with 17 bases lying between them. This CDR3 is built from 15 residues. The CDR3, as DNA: TGCGCCAGCAGCTCCCGGGACTCCCTAGCGGAGACCCAGTACTTC. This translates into CASSSRDSLAETQYF.

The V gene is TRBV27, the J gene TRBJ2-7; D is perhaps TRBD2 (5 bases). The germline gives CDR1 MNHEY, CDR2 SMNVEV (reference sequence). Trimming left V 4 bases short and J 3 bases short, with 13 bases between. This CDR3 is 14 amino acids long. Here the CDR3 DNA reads TGTGCCAGCAGTTCGCGGACTTGGGACTACGAGCAGTACTTC. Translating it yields CASSSRTWDYEQYF.

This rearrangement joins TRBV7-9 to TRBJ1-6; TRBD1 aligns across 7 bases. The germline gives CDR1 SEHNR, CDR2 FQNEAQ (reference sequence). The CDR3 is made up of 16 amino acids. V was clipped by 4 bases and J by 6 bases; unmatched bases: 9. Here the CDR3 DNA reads TGTGCCAGCAGCTACTCCCCGGGACAGCTTAATTCACCCCTCCACTTT. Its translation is CASSYSPGQLNSPLHF.